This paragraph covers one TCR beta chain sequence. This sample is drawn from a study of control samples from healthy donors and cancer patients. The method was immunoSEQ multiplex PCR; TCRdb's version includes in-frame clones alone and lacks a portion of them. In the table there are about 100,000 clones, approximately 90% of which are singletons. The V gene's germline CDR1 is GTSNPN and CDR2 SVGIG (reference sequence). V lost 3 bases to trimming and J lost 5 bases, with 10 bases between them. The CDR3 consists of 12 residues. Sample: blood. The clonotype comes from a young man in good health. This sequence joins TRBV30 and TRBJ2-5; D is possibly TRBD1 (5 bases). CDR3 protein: CAWRGLGETQYF. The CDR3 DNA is TGTGCCTGGAGGGGGCTCGGGGAGACCCAGTACTTC.